The clone carrying this T cell receptor (beta chain) was picked up many times. This entry belongs to a study of response to subunit inactivated influenza vaccine. The V segment lost 7 bases and the J segment 5 bases; nucleotides outside the gene matches: 21. This CDR3 is built from 18 residues. Germline V gene data show CDR1 as MNHEY and CDR2 as SVGEGT. TCRdb independently ran MiXCR on the RT-PCR reads; one entry per CDR3 protein. The repertoire holds 500,000 or so distinct CDR3 sequences, with about 15% as singletons. The chain uses TRBV6-2 or TRBV6-3 and TRBJ2-7, with TRBD2 matching over 9 bases. The source material was CD4+ T cells sorted from PBMCs, sampled around 2 years after vaccination. This TCR came from a man between 50 and 75 years old who received an inactivated influenza vaccine. The CDR3 here is CASTRDVSSGGTANEQYF. CDR3 coding DNA: TGTGCCAGCACCCGGGACGTATCGAGCGGGGGGACCGCTAACGAGCAGTACTTC.